The next 16 T cell receptor beta chains were all read from a single sample in a study of post-analysis software for immune sequencing data. No cognate antigen is known for these TCRs. Study-level findings and limits: Roughly five TRBV segments were significantly more frequent in patients than in controls. TRBV5-6, TRBV5-1 and TRBV20-1 were among these segments.

Built from TCR beta cDNA, the libraries had unique molecular identifiers in them. TCRdb fed the PCR reads into MiXCR, producing one record per CDR3 protein. The sample shows some 890,000 distinct CDR3 sequences, approximately 53% of them seen only once. The sample consisted of blood. The receptors stem from a girl aged 10 to 17 with multiple sclerosis.

The V and J genes are TRBV7-9 and TRBJ2-5; 8 bases fit TRBD1. The end of the DNA is better explained by TRBJ2-7, so the J call may be wrong. The CDR3 has 16 residues. Germline V CDR1 and CDR2: SEHNR, FQNEAQ (reference sequence). DNA for the CDR3: TGTGCCAGCAGCTTACGGCAAGACAGGGGAATTTACGAGCAGTACTTC. It specifies CASSLRQDRGIYEQYF.

The chain couples TRBV7-9 to TRBJ2-7, with D possibly being TRBD1 (6 bases). The ends were cut back, 5 bases at V and 6 bases at J, with 11 bases in the middle. There are 12 residues in the CDR3. Germline loops: CDR1 SEHNR, CDR2 FQNEAQ (reference sequence). The CDR3 DNA reads TGTGCCAGCAGCCCGGGACAATCCGAGCAGTACTTC. Its translation: CASSPGQSEQYF.

This clonotype has only a few counts. The J gene is TRBJ1-6, the V gene TRBV20-1, with unresolved D. Germline CDR1 is DFQATT and CDR2 is SNEGSKA (reference sequence). The CDR3 consists of 14 residues. V shed 0 bases and J shed 13 bases, with 16 bases lying between them. CDR3 residues: CSARDPSPLMPLHF. In nucleotides, the CDR3 is TGCAGTGCTAGAGACCCATCTCCTCTGATGCCCCTCCACTTT.

This clonotype appeared a single time. The conserved final phenylalanine or tryptophan is absent from the CDR3, which likely points to a read error. The chain uses TRBV12-3 or TRBV12-4 and TRBJ2-3; 7 bases fit TRBD2. V dropped 2 bases and J dropped 4; count of bases not matched to a gene: 12. This CDR3 comprises 17 residues. The CDR3 loop reads CASSLMLAEISADTQYS. CDR3 nucleotides: TGTGCCAGCAGTTTAATGCTAGCGGAAATCAGCGCAGATACGCAGTATTCT.

The chain couples TRBV5-1 to TRBJ1-1; no clear D gene. The CDR3 contains 13 residues. The V end was cut by 2 bases, the J end by 3 bases, with 8 bases between. The germline V gene has CDR1 SGHRS and CDR2 YFSETQ. The CDR3 nucleotides read TGCGCCAGCAGCTTAACGACCTACACTGAAGCTTTCTTT. The encoded protein is CASSLTTYTEAFF. The whole variable domain, remainder taken from reference TRBV5-1 and TRBJ1-1, is KAGVTQTPRYLIKTRGQQVTLSCSPISGHRSVSWYQQTPGQGLQFLFEYFSETQRNKGNFPGRFSGRQFSNSRSEMNVSTLELGDSALYLCASSLTTYTEAFFGQGTRLTVV.

The V call is TRBV20-1, the J call TRBJ1-2; 8 bases map to TRBD1. This CDR3 contains 13 residues. The J segment lost 5 bases and the V segment lost 6 bases, leaving 8 bases of the junction unmatched. CDR1 and CDR2 from the germline V gene are DFQATT and SNEGSKA (reference sequence). The CDR3 here is CSAGRQGAYGYTF. The CDR3 DNA is TGCAGTGCAGGGCGGCAGGGGGCATATGGCTACACCTTC.

This clonotype has a single count. This chain uses TRBV9 with TRBJ2-3; 9 bases are a match to TRBD2. Germline CDR1 SGDLS, CDR2 YYNGEE. The CDR3 has 18 residues. After removal of 1 base from V and 2 bases from J, the junction contained 11 bases not matched to a gene. In DNA, the CDR3 is TGTGCCAGCAGCGTAACTACTGATGCGGGGGGGACCACAGATACGCAGTATTTT. Encoded protein: CASSVTTDAGGTTDTQYF.

The V and J genes are TRBV5-1 and TRBJ1-6; D is unresolved. Per germline, CDR1 SGHRS and CDR2 YFSETQ. Trimming removed 0 bases at V and 0 bases at J, with 10 bases between. CDR3 length: 17 amino acids. The CDR3 is CASSLDRLFSYNSPLHF. CDR3 DNA: TGCGCCAGCAGCTTGGACCGCTTGTTCTCCTATAATTCACCCCTCCACTTT. The full variable domain, its missing parts supplied by reference TRBV5-1 and TRBJ1-6, is KAGVTQTPRYLIKTRGQQVTLSCSPISGHRSVSWYQQTPGQGLQFLFEYFSETQRNKGNFPGRFSGRQFSNSRSEMNVSTLELGDSALYLCASSLDRLFSYNSPLHFGNGTRLTVT.

V gene TRBV12-3 or TRBV12-4 combines with J gene TRBJ2-7, with 8 bases fitting TRBD2. This CDR3 is built from 15 residues. With V trimmed by 1 base and J by 2 bases, 4 bases remained unmatched. The CDR3 spells CASSLGLALTYEQYF. The DNA for the CDR3 is TGTGCCAGCAGTTTAGGACTAGCGCTCACCTACGAGCAGTACTTC.

The rearrangement links TRBV20-1 to TRBJ2-2, with TRBD1 matching 10 bases. This CDR3 is built from 14 residues. Looked up from germline, CDR1 is DFQATT and CDR2 is SNEGSKA (reference sequence). V was pared by 6 bases and J by 6 bases, with 7 bases of the junction left unmatched. The CDR3 loop is CSAPGQGTAGELFF. CDR3 nucleotide sequence: TGCAGTGCCCCGGGACAGGGGACCGCCGGGGAGCTGTTTTTT.

This sequence joins TRBV9 and TRBJ2-5; D ambiguous. The DNA end is a closer match to TRBJ2-7, so the J assignment may be wrong. CDR3 size: 13 residues. Germline V CDR1 and CDR2: SGDLS, YYNGEE. Here the CDR3 reads CASSPRPMYEQYF. In DNA form, the CDR3 reads TGTGCCAGCAGCCCTAGACCGATGTACGAGCAGTACTTC.

This clonotype was found a few times. The CDR3 coding sequence is TGTGCCAGCAGTGATTCAGGGGCCGGGGATGAGCAGTACTTC. Its translation is CASSDSGAGDEQYF. The chain links TRBV25-1 to TRBJ2-7, with D perhaps TRBD1 (6 bases). V lost 3 bases, J lost 7 bases, and 16 bases lay in between. The CDR3 extends over 14 amino acids. The germline V gene has CDR1 MGHDK and CDR2 SYGVNS.

The chain uses TRBV20-1 and TRBJ2-7; D uncertain. This CDR3 is 13 amino acids long. CDR1 and CDR2 from the germline V gene are DFQATT and SNEGSKA (reference sequence). V was shortened by 2 bases and J by 7 bases, with 15 bases between the two germline ends. CDR3 in amino acids: CSARSRTVWEQYF. The CDR3 nucleotides read TGCAGTGCTAGATCCCGGACCGTCTGGGAGCAGTACTTC.

The V and J genes are TRBV28 and TRBJ2-7; TRBD1 matches at 7 bases. V shed 10 bases and J 1 base; nucleotides not matched to a gene: 4. Germline CDR1 and CDR2: MDHEN and SYDVKM. This CDR3 has 12 amino acids. The CDR3 loop is CATRDRSYEQYF. The CDR3 bases are TGTGCCACCCGGGACAGATCCTACGAGCAGTACTTC.

The V call is TRBV20-1, the J call TRBJ2-7; TRBD2 matches 12 bases. Trimming took 7 bases from V and 0 from J; bases not matched to a gene: 4. The CDR3 covers 14 residues. Germline V CDR1 and CDR2: DFQATT, SNEGSKA (reference sequence). CDR3 in DNA: TGCAGTGGCGAGGGACTAGCGGGCTCCTACGAGCAGTACTTC. Amino acid sequence: CSGEGLAGSYEQYF.

The chain joins TRBV4-1 to TRBJ2-1, with D possibly matching TRBD2 (6 bases). The CDR3 extends over 14 amino acids. V lost 2 bases, J lost 5 bases, and 10 bases lay in between. Germline V gives CDR1 MGHRA, CDR2 YSYEKL. In nucleotides, the CDR3 is TGCGCCAGCAGCCAATGGACTACGGACAATGAGCAGTTCTTC. The encoded protein is CASSQWTTDNEQFF.